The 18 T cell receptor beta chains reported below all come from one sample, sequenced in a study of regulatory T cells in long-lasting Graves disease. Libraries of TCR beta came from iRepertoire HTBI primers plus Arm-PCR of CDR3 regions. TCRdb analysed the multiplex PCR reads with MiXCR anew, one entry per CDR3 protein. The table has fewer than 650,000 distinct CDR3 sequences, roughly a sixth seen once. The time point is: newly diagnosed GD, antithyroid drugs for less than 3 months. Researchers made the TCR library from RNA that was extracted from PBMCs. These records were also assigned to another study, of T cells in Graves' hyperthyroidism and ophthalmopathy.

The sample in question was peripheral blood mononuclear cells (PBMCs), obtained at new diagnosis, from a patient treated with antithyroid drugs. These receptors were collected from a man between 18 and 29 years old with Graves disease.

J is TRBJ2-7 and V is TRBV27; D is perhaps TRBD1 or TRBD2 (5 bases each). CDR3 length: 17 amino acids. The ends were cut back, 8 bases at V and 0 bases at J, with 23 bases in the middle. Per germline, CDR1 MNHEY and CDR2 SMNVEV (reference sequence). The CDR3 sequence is CASSRLGTGTDSYEQYF. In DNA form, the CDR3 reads TGTGCCAGCTCACGCCTTGGTACCGGGACGGACTCCTACGAGCAGTACTTC.

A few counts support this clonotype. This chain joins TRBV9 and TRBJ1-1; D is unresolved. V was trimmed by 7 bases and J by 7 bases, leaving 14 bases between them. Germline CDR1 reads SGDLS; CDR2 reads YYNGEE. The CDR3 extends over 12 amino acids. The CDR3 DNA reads TGTGCCAGCGGTCTTATCCGGGGTGAAGCTTTCTTT. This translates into CASGLIRGEAFF.

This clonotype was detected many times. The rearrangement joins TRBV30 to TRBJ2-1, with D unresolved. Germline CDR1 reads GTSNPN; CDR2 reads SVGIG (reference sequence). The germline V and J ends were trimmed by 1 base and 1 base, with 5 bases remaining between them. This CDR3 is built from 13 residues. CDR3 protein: CAWSEQSYNEQFF. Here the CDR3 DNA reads TGTGCCTGGAGTGAGCAATCCTACAATGAGCAGTTCTTC.

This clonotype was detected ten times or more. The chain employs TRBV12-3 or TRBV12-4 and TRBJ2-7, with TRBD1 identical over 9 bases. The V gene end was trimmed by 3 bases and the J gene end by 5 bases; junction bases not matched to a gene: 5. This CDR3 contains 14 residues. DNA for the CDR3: TGTGCCAGCAGTTTCCGGGACAGGGTCCACGAGCAGTACTTC. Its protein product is CASSFRDRVHEQYF.

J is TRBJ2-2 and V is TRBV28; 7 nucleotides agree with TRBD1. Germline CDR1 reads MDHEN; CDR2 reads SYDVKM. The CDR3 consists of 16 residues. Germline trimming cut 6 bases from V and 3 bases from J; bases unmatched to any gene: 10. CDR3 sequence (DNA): TGTGCCAGCAGAAACTATAGGGACAGCTACACCGGGGAGCTGTTTTTT. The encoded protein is CASRNYRDSYTGELFF.

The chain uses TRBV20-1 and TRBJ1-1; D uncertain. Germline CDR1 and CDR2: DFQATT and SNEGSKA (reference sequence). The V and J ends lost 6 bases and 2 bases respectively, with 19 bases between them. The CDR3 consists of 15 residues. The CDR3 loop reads CSAFPTARSNTEAFF. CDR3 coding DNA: TGCAGTGCCTTTCCGACGGCAAGAAGTAACACTGAAGCTTTCTTT.

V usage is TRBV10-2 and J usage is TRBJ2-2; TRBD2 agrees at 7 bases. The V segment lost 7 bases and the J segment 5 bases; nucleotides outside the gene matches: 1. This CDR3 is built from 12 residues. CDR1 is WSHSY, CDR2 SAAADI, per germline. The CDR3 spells CASNSGTGELFF. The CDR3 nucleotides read TGCGCCAGCAATAGCGGGACCGGGGAGCTGTTTTTT.

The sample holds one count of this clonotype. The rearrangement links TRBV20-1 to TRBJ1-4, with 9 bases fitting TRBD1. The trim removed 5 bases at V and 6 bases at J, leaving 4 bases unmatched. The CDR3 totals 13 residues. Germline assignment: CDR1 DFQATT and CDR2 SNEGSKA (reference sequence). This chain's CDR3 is CSAPDRGYEKLFF. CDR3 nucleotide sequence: TGCAGTGCTCCGGACAGGGGATATGAAAAACTGTTTTTT.

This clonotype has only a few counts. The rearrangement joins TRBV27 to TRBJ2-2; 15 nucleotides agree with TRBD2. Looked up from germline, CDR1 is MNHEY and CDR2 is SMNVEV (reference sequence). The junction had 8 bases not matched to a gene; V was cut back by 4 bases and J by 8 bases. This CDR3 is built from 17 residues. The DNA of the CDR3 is TGTGCCAGCAGTTCATCCGGGACTAGCGGGAGGCTAGGGGAGCTGTTTTTT. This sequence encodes CASSSSGTSGRLGELFF.

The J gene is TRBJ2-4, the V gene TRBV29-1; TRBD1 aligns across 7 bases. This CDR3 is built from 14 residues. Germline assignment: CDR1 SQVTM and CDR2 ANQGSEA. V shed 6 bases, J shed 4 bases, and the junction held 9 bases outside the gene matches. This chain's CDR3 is CSVTTGWGKNIQYF. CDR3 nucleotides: TGCAGCGTGACGACAGGGTGGGGGAAAAACATTCAGTACTTC.

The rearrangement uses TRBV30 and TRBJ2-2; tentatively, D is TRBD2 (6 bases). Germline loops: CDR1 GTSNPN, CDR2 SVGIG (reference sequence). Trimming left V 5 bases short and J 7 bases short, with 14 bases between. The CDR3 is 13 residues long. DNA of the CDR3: TGTGCCTGGGGGCGGGATGCGTTCGGGGAGCTGTTTTTT. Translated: CAWGRDAFGELFF.

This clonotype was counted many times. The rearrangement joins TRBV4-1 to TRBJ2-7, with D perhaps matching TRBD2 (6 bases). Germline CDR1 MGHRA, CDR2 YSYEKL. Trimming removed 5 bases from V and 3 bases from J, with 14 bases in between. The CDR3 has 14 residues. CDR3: CASSLRDPDYEQYF. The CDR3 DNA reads TGCGCCAGCAGCTTGCGGGACCCCGACTACGAGCAGTACTTC.

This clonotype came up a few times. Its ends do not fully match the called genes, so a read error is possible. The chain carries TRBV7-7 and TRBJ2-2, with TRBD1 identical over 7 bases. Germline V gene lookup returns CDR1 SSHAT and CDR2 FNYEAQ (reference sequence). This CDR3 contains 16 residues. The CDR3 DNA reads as TGTGCTAGCAGCTTATCATGGGCAGGGGGTACCGGGGAGCTGTTTTTT. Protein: CASSLSWAGGTGELFF.

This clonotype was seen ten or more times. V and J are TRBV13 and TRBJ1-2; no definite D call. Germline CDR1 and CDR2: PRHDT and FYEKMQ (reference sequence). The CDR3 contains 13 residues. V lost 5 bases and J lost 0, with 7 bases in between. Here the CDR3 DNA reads TGTGCCAGCAGCGTAACAGCTAACTATGGCTACACCTTC. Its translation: CASSVTANYGYTF.

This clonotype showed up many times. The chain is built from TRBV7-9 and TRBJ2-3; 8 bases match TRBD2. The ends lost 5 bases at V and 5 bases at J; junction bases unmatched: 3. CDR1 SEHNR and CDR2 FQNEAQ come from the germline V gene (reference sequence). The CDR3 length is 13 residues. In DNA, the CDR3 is TGTGCCAGCAGCCAAAGCGGGGGAGATACGCAGTATTTT. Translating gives CASSQSGGDTQYF.

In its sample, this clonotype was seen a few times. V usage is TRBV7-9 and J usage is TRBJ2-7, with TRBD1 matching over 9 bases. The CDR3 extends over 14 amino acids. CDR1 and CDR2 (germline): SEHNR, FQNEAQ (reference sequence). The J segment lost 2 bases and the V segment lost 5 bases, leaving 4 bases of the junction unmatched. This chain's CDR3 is CASSIGQGTYEQYF. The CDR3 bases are TGTGCCAGCAGCATTGGACAGGGGACCTACGAGCAGTACTTC.

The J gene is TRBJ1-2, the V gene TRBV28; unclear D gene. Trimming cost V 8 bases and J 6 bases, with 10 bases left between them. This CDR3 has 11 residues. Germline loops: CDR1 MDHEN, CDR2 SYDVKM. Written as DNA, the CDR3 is TGTGCCAGCGAATTTGGCGATGGCTACACCTTC. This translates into CASEFGDGYTF.

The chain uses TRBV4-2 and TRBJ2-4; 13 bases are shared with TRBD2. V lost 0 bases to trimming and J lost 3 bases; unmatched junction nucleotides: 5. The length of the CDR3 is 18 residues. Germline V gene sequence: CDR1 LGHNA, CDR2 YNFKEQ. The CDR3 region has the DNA TGTGCCAGCAGCCAAGATATAGGACTAGCGGGAGTCAAAAACATTCAGTACTTC. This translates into CASSQDIGLAGVKNIQYF.